This TCR beta chain is drawn from a study of response to subunit inactivated influenza vaccine. There are many counts of this clonotype. As yet, its antigen is unknown. Study-level points and caveats: Seasonal influenza vaccination, on each occasion, was suggested by the authors to recruit few new T cells.

TCRdb used MiXCR to reprocess the RT-PCR reads, holding one entry per CDR3 protein. The repertoire holds roughly 700,000 distinct CDR3 sequences, around a sixth seen once, with roughly 10% in the top ten. Germline assignment: CDR1 SQVTM and CDR2 ANQGSEA. The J segment lost 2 bases and the V segment lost 2 bases, leaving 5 bases of the junction unmatched. This CDR3 comprises 14 residues. V is TRBV29-1 and J is TRBJ2-7, with 8 bases aligning to TRBD1. Material: PBMCs from blood, obtained about 11 days after vaccination. The sequence was collected from a man aged 50 to 60 who received an inactivated influenza vaccine. The CDR3 DNA reads as TGCAGCGTTGAATGGGGACAGGTCCCCTACGAGCAGTACTTC. Its protein is CSVEWGQVPYEQYF.